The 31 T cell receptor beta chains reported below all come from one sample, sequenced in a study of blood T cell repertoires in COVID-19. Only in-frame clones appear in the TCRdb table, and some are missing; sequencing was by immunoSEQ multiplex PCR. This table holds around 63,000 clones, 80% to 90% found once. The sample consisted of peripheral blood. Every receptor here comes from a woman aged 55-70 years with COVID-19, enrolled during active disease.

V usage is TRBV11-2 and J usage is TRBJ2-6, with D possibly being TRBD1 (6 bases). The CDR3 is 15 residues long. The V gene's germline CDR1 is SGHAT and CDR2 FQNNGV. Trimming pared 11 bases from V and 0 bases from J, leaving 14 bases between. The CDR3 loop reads CAVQGSRSGANVLTF. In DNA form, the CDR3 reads TGTGCCGTACAGGGTTCACGCTCTGGGGCCAACGTCCTGACTTTC.

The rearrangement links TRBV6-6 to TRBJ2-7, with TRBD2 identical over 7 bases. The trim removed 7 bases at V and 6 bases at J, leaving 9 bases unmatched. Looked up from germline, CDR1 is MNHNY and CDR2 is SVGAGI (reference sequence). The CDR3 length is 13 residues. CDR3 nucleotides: TGTGCCAGCACCCCTTCGGGGGGAAGCGAGCAGTACTTC. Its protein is CASTPSGGSEQYF.

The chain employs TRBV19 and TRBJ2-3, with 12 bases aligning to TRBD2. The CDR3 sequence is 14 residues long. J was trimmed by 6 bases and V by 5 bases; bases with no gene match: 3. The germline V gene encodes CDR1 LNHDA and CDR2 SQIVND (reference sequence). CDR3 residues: CASSAGLAGDTQYF. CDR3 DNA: TGTGCCAGTAGTGCGGGACTAGCGGGCGATACGCAGTATTTT.

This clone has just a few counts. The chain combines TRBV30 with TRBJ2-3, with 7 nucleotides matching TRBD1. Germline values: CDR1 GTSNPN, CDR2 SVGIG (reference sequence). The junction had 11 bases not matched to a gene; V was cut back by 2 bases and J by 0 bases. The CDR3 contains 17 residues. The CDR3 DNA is TGTGCCTGGAGTCCCCCCCGGGACAGCCCTAGCACAGATACGCAGTATTTT. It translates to CAWSPPRDSPSTDTQYF.

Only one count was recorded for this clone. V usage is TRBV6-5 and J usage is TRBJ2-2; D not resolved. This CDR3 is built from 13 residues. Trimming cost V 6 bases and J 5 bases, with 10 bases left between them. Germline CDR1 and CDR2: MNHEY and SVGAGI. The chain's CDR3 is CASRRTRTGELFF. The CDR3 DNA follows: TGTGCCAGCAGGCGTACGAGGACCGGGGAGCTGTTTTTT.

CDR3 sequence: CASSPPGNGEQYF. CDR3 coding DNA: TGTGCCAGCTCACCTCCCGGGAACGGCGAGCAGTACTTC. The chain employs TRBV18 and TRBJ2-7; D possibly corresponds to TRBD2 (5 bases). Germline V gene data show CDR1 as KGHSH and CDR2 as LQKENI. Between the trimmed V and J ends, which lost 3 bases and 6 bases, there was a span of 12 bases. The CDR3 runs to 13 residues.

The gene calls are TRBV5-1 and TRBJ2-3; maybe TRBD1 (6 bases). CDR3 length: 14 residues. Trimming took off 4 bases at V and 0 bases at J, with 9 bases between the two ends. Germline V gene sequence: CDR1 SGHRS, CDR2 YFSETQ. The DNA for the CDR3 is TGCGCCAGCAGCCCCAGGGGAAGCACAGATACGCAGTATTTT. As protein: CASSPRGSTDTQYF.

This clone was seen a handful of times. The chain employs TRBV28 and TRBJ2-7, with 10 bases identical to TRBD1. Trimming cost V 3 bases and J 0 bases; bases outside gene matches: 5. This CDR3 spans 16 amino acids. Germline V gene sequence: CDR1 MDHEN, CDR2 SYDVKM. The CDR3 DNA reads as TGTGCCAGCAGTTTGGTGGGACAGGGGTCCTCCTACGAGCAGTACTTC. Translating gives CASSLVGQGSSYEQYF.

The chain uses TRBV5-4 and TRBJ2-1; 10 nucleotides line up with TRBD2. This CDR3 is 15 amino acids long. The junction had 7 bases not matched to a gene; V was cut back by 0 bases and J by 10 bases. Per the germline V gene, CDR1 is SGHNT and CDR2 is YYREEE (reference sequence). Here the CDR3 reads CASSLEAGGPKEQFF. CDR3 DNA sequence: TGTGCCAGCAGCTTGGAAGCGGGAGGGCCTAAAGAGCAGTTCTTC.

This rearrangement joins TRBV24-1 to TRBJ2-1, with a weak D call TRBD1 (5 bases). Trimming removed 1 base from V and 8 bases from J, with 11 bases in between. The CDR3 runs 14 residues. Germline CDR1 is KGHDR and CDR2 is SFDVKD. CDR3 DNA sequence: TGTGCCACCAGTGATTTTCAGGGCATAGATGAGCAGTTCTTC. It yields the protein CATSDFQGIDEQFF.

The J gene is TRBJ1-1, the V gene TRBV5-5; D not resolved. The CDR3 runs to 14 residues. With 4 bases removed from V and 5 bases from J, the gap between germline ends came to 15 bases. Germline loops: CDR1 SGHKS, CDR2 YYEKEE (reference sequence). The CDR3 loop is CASSQITARTEAFF. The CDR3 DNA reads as TGTGCCAGCAGCCAGATCACCGCGAGGACTGAAGCTTTCTTT.

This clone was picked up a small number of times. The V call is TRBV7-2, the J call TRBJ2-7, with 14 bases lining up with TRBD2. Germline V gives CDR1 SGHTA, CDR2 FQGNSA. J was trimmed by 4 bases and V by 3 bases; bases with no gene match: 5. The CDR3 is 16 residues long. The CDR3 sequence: CASSLGLAGVRYEQYF. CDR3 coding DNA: TGTGCCAGCAGCTTGGGACTAGCGGGAGTCAGATACGAGCAGTACTTC.

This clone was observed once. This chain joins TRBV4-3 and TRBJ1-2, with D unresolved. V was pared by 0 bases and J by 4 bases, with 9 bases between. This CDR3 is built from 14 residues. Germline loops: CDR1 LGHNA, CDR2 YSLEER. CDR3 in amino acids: CASSQDMRSYGYTF. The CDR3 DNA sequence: TGCGCCAGCAGCCAAGATATGAGAAGCTATGGCTACACCTTC.

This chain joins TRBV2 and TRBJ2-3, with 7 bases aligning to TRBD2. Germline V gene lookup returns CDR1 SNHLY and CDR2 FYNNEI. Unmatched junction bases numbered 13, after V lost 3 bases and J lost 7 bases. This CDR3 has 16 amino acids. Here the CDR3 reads CASSDPRAGVRNTQYF. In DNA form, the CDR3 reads TGTGCCAGCAGTGACCCCCGTGCGGGAGTGAGAAATACGCAGTATTTT.

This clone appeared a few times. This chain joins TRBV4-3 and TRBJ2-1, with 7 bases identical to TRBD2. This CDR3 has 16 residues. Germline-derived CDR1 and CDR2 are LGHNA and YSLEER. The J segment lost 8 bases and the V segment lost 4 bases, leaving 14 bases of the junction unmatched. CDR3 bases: TGCGCCAGCAGCCCACGTCCTAGCGGTGTGGCTGATGAGCAGTTCTTC. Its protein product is CASSPRPSGVADEQFF.

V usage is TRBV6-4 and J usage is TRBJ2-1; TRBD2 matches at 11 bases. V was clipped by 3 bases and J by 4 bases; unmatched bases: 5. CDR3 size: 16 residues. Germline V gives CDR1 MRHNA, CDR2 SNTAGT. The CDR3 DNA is TGTGCCAGCAGTGATTTCGGGACTAGCGGATACAATGAGCAGTTCTTC. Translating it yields CASSDFGTSGYNEQFF.

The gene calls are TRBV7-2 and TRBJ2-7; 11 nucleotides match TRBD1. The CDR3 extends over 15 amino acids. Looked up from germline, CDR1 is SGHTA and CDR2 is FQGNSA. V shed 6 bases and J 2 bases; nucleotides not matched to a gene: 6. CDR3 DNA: TGTGCCAGCAGTTCCAGGGGACAGGGGGCCTACGAGCAGTACTTC. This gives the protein CASSSRGQGAYEQYF. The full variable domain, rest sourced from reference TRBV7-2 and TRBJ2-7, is GAGVSQSPSNKVTEKGKDVELRCDPISGHTALYWYRQSLGQGLEFLIYFQGNSAPDKSGLPSDRFSAERTGGSVSTLTIQRTQQEDSAVYLCASSSRGQGAYEQYFGPGTRLTVT.

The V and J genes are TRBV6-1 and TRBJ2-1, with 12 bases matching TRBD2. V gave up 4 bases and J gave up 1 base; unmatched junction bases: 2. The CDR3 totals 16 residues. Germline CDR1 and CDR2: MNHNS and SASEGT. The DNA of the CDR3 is TGTGCCAGCAGTGGGACTAGCGGGATATCCTACAATGAGCAGTTCTTC. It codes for CASSGTSGISYNEQFF.

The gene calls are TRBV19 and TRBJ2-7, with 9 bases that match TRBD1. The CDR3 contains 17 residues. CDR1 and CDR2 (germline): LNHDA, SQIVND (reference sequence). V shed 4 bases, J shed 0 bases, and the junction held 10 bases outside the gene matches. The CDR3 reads CASSNTGTGFHSYEQYF. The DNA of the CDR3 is TGTGCCAGTAGTAATACCGGGACAGGGTTCCACTCCTACGAGCAGTACTTC.

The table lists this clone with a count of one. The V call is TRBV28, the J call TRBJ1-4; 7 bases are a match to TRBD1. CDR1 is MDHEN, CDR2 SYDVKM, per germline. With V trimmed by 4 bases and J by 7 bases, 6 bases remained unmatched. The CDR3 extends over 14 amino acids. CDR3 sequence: CASSSHRGLEKLFF. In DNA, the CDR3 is TGTGCCAGCAGTTCTCACAGGGGACTTGAAAAACTGTTTTTT.

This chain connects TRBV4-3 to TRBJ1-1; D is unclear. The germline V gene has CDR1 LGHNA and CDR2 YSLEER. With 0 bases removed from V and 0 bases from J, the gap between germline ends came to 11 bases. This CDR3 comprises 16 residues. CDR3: CASSQDDLRLNTEAFF. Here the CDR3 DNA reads TGCGCCAGCAGCCAAGATGATTTGAGGTTGAACACTGAAGCTTTCTTT.

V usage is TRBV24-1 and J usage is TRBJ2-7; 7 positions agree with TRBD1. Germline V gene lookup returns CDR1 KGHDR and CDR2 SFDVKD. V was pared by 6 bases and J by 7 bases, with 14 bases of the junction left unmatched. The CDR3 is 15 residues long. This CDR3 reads CATSNSGQASKEQYF. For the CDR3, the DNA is TGTGCCACCAGTAACTCCGGACAGGCGAGTAAGGAGCAGTACTTC.

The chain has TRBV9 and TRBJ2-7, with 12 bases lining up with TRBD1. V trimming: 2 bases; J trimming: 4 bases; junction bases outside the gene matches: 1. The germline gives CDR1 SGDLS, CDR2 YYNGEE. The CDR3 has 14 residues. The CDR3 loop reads CASSVGQGAYEQYF. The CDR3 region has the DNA TGTGCCAGCAGCGTGGGACAGGGGGCATACGAGCAGTACTTC.

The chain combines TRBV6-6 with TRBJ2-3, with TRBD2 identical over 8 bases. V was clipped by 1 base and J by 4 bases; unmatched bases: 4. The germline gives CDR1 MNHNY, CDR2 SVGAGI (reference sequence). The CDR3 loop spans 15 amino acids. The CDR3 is CASSYYRGGADTQYF. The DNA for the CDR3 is TGTGCCAGCAGTTACTATCGGGGGGGAGCAGATACGCAGTATTTT.

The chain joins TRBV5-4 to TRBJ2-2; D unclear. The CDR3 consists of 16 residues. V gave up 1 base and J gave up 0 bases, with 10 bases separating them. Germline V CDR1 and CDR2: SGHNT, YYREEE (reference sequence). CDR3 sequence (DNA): TGTGCCAGCAGCTTGTCGAGGAGACCGAACACCGGGGAGCTGTTTTTT. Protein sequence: CASSLSRRPNTGELFF.

The CDR3 sequence is CASILAPGRGNTEAFF. CDR3 bases: TGTGCCAGTATCCTTGCGCCGGGCAGGGGGAACACTGAAGCTTTCTTT. This chain connects TRBV19 to TRBJ1-1, with a weak D call TRBD1 (6 bases). The CDR3 has 16 amino acids. V was pared by 7 bases and J by 1 base, with 19 bases between. Germline V CDR1 and CDR2: LNHDA, SQIVND (reference sequence).

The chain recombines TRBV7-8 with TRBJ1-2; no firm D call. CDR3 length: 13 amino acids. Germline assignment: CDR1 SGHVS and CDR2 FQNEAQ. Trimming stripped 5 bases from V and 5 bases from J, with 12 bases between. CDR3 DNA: TGTGCCAGCAGCCCCACAGCCCAATATGGCTACACCTTC. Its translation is CASSPTAQYGYTF.

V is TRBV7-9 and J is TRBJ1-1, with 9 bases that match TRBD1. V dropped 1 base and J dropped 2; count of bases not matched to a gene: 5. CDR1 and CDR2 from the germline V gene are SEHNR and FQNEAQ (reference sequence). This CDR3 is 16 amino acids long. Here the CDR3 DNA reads TGTGCCAGCAGCTTAGGGACAGGGGCGGGAAACACTGAAGCTTTCTTT. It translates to CASSLGTGAGNTEAFF.

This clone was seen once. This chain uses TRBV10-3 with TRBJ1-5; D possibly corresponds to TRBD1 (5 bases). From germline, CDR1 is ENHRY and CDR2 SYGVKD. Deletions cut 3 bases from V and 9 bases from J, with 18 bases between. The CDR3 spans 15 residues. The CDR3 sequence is CAISEGAGLLRPQHF. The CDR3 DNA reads TGTGCCATCAGTGAAGGGGCAGGGCTCCTTCGGCCCCAGCATTTT.

Here the CDR3 reads CASSLPGGNEQFF. In DNA form, the CDR3 reads TGTGCCAGCAGTTTGCCTGGCGGGAATGAGCAGTTCTTC. This rearrangement joins TRBV6-5 to TRBJ2-1; tentative D call: TRBD2 (5 bases). Between the trimmed V and J ends, which lost 4 bases and 7 bases, there was a span of 11 bases. Looked up from germline, CDR1 is MNHEY and CDR2 is SVGAGI. The length of the CDR3 is 13 residues.

CDR3 sequence (DNA): TGTGCCAGCTCACGGACGGAACCGGGACAGGATAGCAATCAGCCCCAGCATTTT. Its translation is CASSRTEPGQDSNQPQHF. V gene TRBV18 combines with J gene TRBJ1-5; 8 positions match TRBD1. V lost 4 bases to trimming and J lost 0 bases; unmatched junction nucleotides: 11. This CDR3 contains 18 residues. Germline CDR1 KGHSH, CDR2 LQKENI.